The rows below give T cell receptor beta chains drawn from one sample of a study of Graves' ophthalmopathy and Graves' hyperthyroidism. TCRdb used MiXCR to reprocess the multiplex PCR reads, holding one entry per CDR3 protein. The sample has a few hundred thousand distinct CDR3 sequences; 15% to 17% are singletons. Specimen: peripheral blood. These receptors were collected from a woman between 18 and 29 years old with stable Graves' hyperthyroidism. Each CDR3 is given with its conserved first and last residue. Each record gives: V gene, D gene, clone size, J gene, CDR3 protein, CDR3 DNA. D genes are given only for firm matches. Clone size is stated in some rows and not others, as once, few, many or a class when expanded.

V gene: TRBV12-3/TRBV12-4; D gene: .; clone size: many; J gene: TRBJ2-2; CDR3 protein: CASSLVTGRHGELFF; CDR3 DNA: TGTGCCAGCAGTTTAGTGACAGGGAGGCACGGGGAGCTGTTTTTT
V gene: TRBV2; D gene: TRBD1; clone size: many; J gene: TRBJ1-3; CDR3 protein: CASSETGTRSGNTIYF; CDR3 DNA: TGTGCCAGCAGTGAGACAGGGACTCGCTCTGGAAACACCATATATTTT
V gene: TRBV9; D gene: .; clone size: many; J gene: TRBJ1-3; CDR3 protein: CASSVALGRRNTIYF; CDR3 DNA: TGTGCCAGCAGCGTAGCCCTGGGACGGAGAAACACCATATATTTT
V gene: TRBV10-2; D gene: .; clone size: many; J gene: TRBJ2-7; CDR3 protein: CASSGGSGSYEQYF; CDR3 DNA: TGCGCCAGCAGTGGGGGGTCGGGTTCCTACGAGCAGTACTTC
V gene: TRBV7-8; D gene: TRBD1; clone size: .; J gene: TRBJ1-6; CDR3 protein: CASIPGQGYNSPLHF; CDR3 DNA: TGTGCCAGCATTCCGGGACAGGGCTATAATTCACCCCTCCACTTT
V gene: TRBV5-1; D gene: .; clone size: many; J gene: TRBJ2-7; CDR3 protein: CASSIGQGSGEQYF; CDR3 DNA: TGCGCCAGCAGCATCGGACAGGGTAGCGGGGAGCAGTACTTC
V gene: TRBV10-1; D gene: TRBD2; clone size: many; J gene: TRBJ2-7; CDR3 protein: CASSEASGVRNEQYF; CDR3 DNA: TGCGCCAGCAGTGAGGCTAGCGGGGTACGGAACGAGCAGTACTTC
V gene: TRBV27; D gene: TRBD1; clone size: many; J gene: TRBJ1-2; CDR3 protein: CASSLHRQGNGYTF; CDR3 DNA: TGTGCCAGCAGTCTCCACCGACAGGGGAATGGCTACACCTTC
V gene: TRBV2; D gene: .; clone size: few; J gene: TRBJ1-2; CDR3 protein: CASSDDGPYGYAF; CDR3 DNA: TGTGCCAGCAGTGATGACGGCCCCTATGGCTACGCCTTC
V gene: TRBV11-3; D gene: .; clone size: many; J gene: TRBJ2-5; CDR3 protein: CASSFSPQETQYF; CDR3 DNA: TGTGCCAGCAGCTTTAGCCCTCAAGAGACCCAGTACTTC
V gene: TRBV14; D gene: TRBD1; clone size: many; J gene: TRBJ2-5; CDR3 protein: CASSQPEQGKYQETQYF; CDR3 DNA: TGTGCCAGCAGCCAGCCTGAACAGGGGAAATACCAAGAGACCCAGTACTTC
V gene: TRBV29-1; D gene: .; clone size: .; J gene: TRBJ1-1; CDR3 protein: CSVGGVGNTEAFF; CDR3 DNA: TGCAGCGTTGGTGGGGTAGGGAACACTGAAGCTTTCTTT
V gene: TRBV9; D gene: .; clone size: many; J gene: TRBJ2-5; CDR3 protein: CASSITGAKETQYF; CDR3 DNA: TGTGCCAGCAGCATCACTGGGGCGAAGGAGACCCAGTACTTC
V gene: TRBV27; D gene: .; clone size: many; J gene: TRBJ2-1; CDR3 protein: CATSSGGSYNEQFF; CDR3 DNA: TGTGCCACCTCATCAGGGGGGTCCTACAATGAGCAGTTCTTC
V gene: TRBV20-1; D gene: TRBD2; clone size: many; J gene: TRBJ2-5; CDR3 protein: CSASGRAGYQETQYF; CDR3 DNA: TGCAGTGCTAGTGGGCGAGCGGGGTACCAAGAGACCCAGTACTTC
V gene: TRBV3-1; D gene: .; clone size: many; J gene: TRBJ2-2; CDR3 protein: CASSPRDNSNTGELFF; CDR3 DNA: TGTGCCAGCAGCCCACGGGACAACTCGAACACCGGGGAGCTGTTTTTT
V gene: TRBV6-1; D gene: .; clone size: .; J gene: TRBJ1-5; CDR3 protein: CASSEVLGRRENSNQPQHF; CDR3 DNA: TGTGCCAGCAGTGAAGTTCTGGGTCGTCGGGAAAATAGCAATCAGCCCCAGCATTTT
V gene: TRBV3-1; D gene: TRBD1; clone size: .; J gene: TRBJ2-6; CDR3 protein: CASSRSQGGASGANVLTF; CDR3 DNA: TGTGCCAGCAGCCGATCACAGGGGGGAGCTTCTGGGGCCAACGTCCTGACTTTC
V gene: TRBV9; D gene: .; clone size: many; J gene: TRBJ1-2; CDR3 protein: CASTSGYYGYTF; CDR3 DNA: TGTGCCAGCACCTCGGGATATTATGGCTACACCTTC